One sample yielded the 16 T cell receptor beta chains listed below, sequenced in a study of graft-versus-host responses after intestinal transplantation. What these receptors recognize is not known. The protocol was immunoSEQ multiplex PCR, while the TCRdb copy is restricted to in-frame clones and leaves out a portion. The sample includes some 100,000 clones, about 90% of them seen just once. This specimen was unstimulated CD4+ T cells sorted from spleen or lymph node cells, taken before transplant. These receptors all stem from a human donor who was the organ donor for an intestinal transplant.

This chain uses TRBV2 with TRBJ1-2; TRBD1 matches at 9 bases. The CDR3 has 12 residues. The germline gives CDR1 SNHLY, CDR2 FYNNEI. Trimming cost V 9 bases and J 2 bases; bases outside gene matches: 1. This chain's CDR3 is CASGQGNYGYTF. CDR3 coding DNA: TGTGCCAGTGGACAGGGGAACTATGGCTACACCTTC.

The sample holds one count of this clone. The rearrangement links TRBV5-1 to TRBJ2-3, with 8 bases fitting TRBD2. This CDR3 is 16 amino acids long. V lost 0 bases and J lost 2; bases outside the gene matches: 5. The V gene's germline CDR1 is SGHRS and CDR2 YFSETQ. CDR3 protein: CASSLASGGLTDTQYF. CDR3 bases: TGCGCCAGCAGCTTGGCTTCGGGGGGGCTCACAGATACGCAGTATTTT.

This chain links TRBV2 with TRBJ1-2; D remains unclear. This CDR3 comprises 13 residues. With 1 base removed from V and 5 bases from J, the gap between germline ends came to 8 bases. The germline CDR1 and CDR2 sequences are SNHLY and FYNNEI. Here the CDR3 reads CASSEDIGYGYTF. For the CDR3, the DNA is TGTGCCAGCAGTGAAGATATAGGGTATGGCTACACCTTC.

The chain links TRBV5-1 to TRBJ2-5; perhaps TRBD1 as D (5 bases). V dropped 1 base and J dropped 1 base, with 8 bases sitting between them. The germline gives CDR1 SGHRS, CDR2 YFSETQ. The CDR3 extends over 14 amino acids. This CDR3 is CASSLRGRQETQYF. The CDR3 DNA reads TGCGCCAGCAGCTTGAGGGGTCGCCAAGAGACCCAGTACTTC.

The rearrangement uses TRBV5-1 and TRBJ1-1; 7 bases map to TRBD1. The CDR3 contains 14 residues. V trimming: 3 bases; J trimming: 6 bases; junction bases outside the gene matches: 8. Germline V gives CDR1 SGHRS, CDR2 YFSETQ. CDR3: CASSSTGDSSEAFF. In DNA form, the CDR3 reads TGCGCCAGCAGCTCCACAGGGGATTCTTCTGAAGCTTTCTTT. The full variable domain, with the rest looked up from reference TRBV5-1 and TRBJ1-1, is KAGVTQTPRYLIKTRGQQVTLSCSPISGHRSVSWYQQTPGQGLQFLFEYFSETQRNKGNFPGRFSGRQFSNSRSEMNVSTLELGDSALYLCASSSTGDSSEAFFGQGTRLTVV.

The chain has TRBV29-1 and TRBJ2-1, with 7 bases aligning to TRBD2. Trimming cost V 6 bases and J 3 bases; bases outside gene matches: 8. The CDR3 sequence is 14 residues long. CDR1 is SQVTM and CDR2 is ANQGSEA in the germline V gene. CDR3 protein: CSVSTGGVYNEQFF. CDR3 sequence (DNA): TGCAGCGTCAGCACGGGGGGAGTCTACAATGAGCAGTTCTTC.

In DNA, the CDR3 is TGTGCCAGCGAAGGGGGTGGGGCAGGTCAACAAGAGACCCAGTACTTC. Translated, it gives CASEGGGAGQQETQYF. This sequence joins TRBV28 and TRBJ2-5, with D tentatively TRBD1 (6 bases). CDR1 is MDHEN and CDR2 is SYDVKM in the germline V gene. V was clipped by 8 bases and J by 2 bases, with 21 bases between them. This CDR3 region has 16 residues.

V is TRBV19 and J is TRBJ1-1, with a tentative D call TRBD1 (5 bases). Per germline, CDR1 LNHDA and CDR2 SQIVND (reference sequence). The CDR3 runs 12 residues. Trimming cost V 7 bases and J 8 bases, with 14 bases left between them. CDR3 loop: CASNSAGREAFF. The CDR3 DNA reads as TGTGCCAGTAACTCGGCGGGGCGAGAAGCTTTCTTT.

DNA for the CDR3: TGTGCCAGCAGCCCCAGGGAGGAAGGGGGCAATCAGCCCCAGCATTTT. It codes for CASSPREEGGNQPQHF. This sequence joins TRBV7-2 and TRBJ1-5; D possibly corresponds to TRBD1 (5 bases). Germline V gene lookup returns CDR1 SGHTA and CDR2 FQGNSA. The CDR3 is made up of 16 amino acids. The V end lost 5 bases, the J end lost 2 bases, and 16 bases lay between the germline ends.

The J gene is TRBJ2-5, the V gene TRBV2, with 11 bases lining up with TRBD1. V was clipped by 6 bases and J by 5 bases; unmatched bases: 8. This CDR3 has 15 residues. Germline assignment: CDR1 SNHLY and CDR2 FYNNEI. CDR3 sequence: CASSSSGTGGETQYF. The CDR3 DNA is TGTGCCAGCAGCTCCTCCGGGACAGGGGGGGAGACCCAGTACTTC.

The rearrangement joins TRBV7-2 to TRBJ2-7, with D possibly being TRBD1 (6 bases). The ends were cut back, 3 bases at V and 3 bases at J, with 15 bases in the middle. The CDR3 totals 15 residues. CDR1 is SGHTA, CDR2 FQGNSA, per germline. This chain's CDR3 is CASSFRTEEYYEQYF. DNA for the CDR3: TGTGCCAGCAGCTTCCGGACAGAAGAATACTACGAGCAGTACTTC. The full variable domain, completed using reference TRBV7-2 and TRBJ2-7, is GAGVSQSPSNKVTEKGKDVELRCDPISGHTALYWYRQSLGQGLEFLIYFQGNSAPDKSGLPSDRFSAERTGGSVSTLTIQRTQQEDSAVYLCASSFRTEEYYEQYFGPGTRLTVT.

The J gene is TRBJ2-6, the V gene TRBV6-1, with TRBD1 matching 8 bases. Germline V gene sequence: CDR1 MNHNS, CDR2 SASEGT. This CDR3 contains 15 residues. V gave up 10 bases and J gave up 6 bases; unmatched junction bases: 11. DNA of the CDR3: TGTGCCACCGGACCCAGACAGGGGATGGCCAACGTCCTGACTTTC. It translates to CATGPRQGMANVLTF.

The chain is built from TRBV30 and TRBJ1-3, with 8 nucleotides matching TRBD1. Germline V gives CDR1 GTSNPN, CDR2 SVGIG (reference sequence). The CDR3 runs 16 residues. Trimming took 2 bases from V and 2 from J; bases not matched to a gene: 8. The CDR3 nucleotides are TGTGCCTGGAGTCGGAGACAGGGGAGCACTGGAAACACCATATATTTT. Amino acids: CAWSRRQGSTGNTIYF. Full variable domain (remainder filled in from reference TRBV30 and TRBJ1-3): SQTIHQWPATLVQPVGSPLSLECTVEGTSNPNLYWYRQAAGRGLQLLFYSVGIGQISSEVPQNLSASRPQDRQFILSSKKLLLSDSGFYLCAWSRRQGSTGNTIYFGEGSWLTVV.

The rearrangement links TRBV30 to TRBJ1-1; D is possibly TRBD1 (5 bases). CDR3 length: 14 amino acids. V dropped 3 bases and J dropped 7 bases, with 18 bases sitting between them. Germline V gives CDR1 GTSNPN, CDR2 SVGIG (reference sequence). The CDR3 region has the DNA TGTGCCTGGAGGAGGAACAGGCCGGGGGGTGAAGCTTTCTTT. Protein: CAWRRNRPGGEAFF. Looking up the rest from reference TRBV30 and TRBJ1-1 gives the full variable domain: SQTIHQWPATLVQPVGSPLSLECTVEGTSNPNLYWYRQAAGRGLQLLFYSVGIGQISSEVPQNLSASRPQDRQFILSSKKLLLSDSGFYLCAWRRNRPGGEAFFGQGTRLTVV.

This chain joins TRBV2 and TRBJ1-4, with 9 bases that match TRBD1. Germline V gives CDR1 SNHLY, CDR2 FYNNEI. CDR3 size: 14 residues. Trimming took 5 bases from V and 10 from J; bases not matched to a gene: 8. The CDR3 loop is CASSPDRGLGKLFF. The CDR3 DNA reads TGTGCCAGCAGTCCGGACAGGGGATTGGGAAAACTGTTTTTT.

This chain links TRBV4-1 with TRBJ2-5, with D perhaps matching TRBD1 (6 bases). Germline lookup yields CDR1 MGHRA and CDR2 YSYEKL. V dropped 2 bases and J dropped 5 bases, with 18 bases sitting between them. The CDR3 loop spans 16 amino acids. The CDR3 bases are TGCGCCAGCAGCCAATTTTTAACAGGGACCACGGAGACCCAGTACTTC. Its translation: CASSQFLTGTTETQYF.